What follows are 20 T cell receptor beta chains derived from one specimen sequenced in a study of cytomegalovirus exposure and HLA in healthy donors. PCR primers comprised 60 Vbeta and 13 Jbeta primers. Assay used: immunoSEQ multiplex PCR; TCRdb lists only in-frame clones, some missing. The table shows 95,000 to 150,000 clones, with 15% occurring only once. Sequencing was carried out using PBMCs. The receptors derive from a woman under 30 in good health and CMV-seronegative.

This clone came up a few times. J is TRBJ2-1 and V is TRBV5-1, with TRBD1 matching 8 bases. With 4 bases clipped from V and 7 bases from J, the junction kept 7 bases outside the gene matches. Germline CDR1 SGHRS, CDR2 YFSETQ. This CDR3 contains 14 residues. The CDR3 spells CASSGRTGRNEQFF. In nucleotides, the CDR3 is TGCGCCAGCAGCGGTCGGACAGGGCGGAATGAGCAGTTCTTC. Together with reference TRBV5-1 and TRBJ2-1, the CDR3 gives the full variable domain: KAGVTQTPRYLIKTRGQQVTLSCSPISGHRSVSWYQQTPGQGLQFLFEYFSETQRNKGNFPGRFSGRQFSNSRSEMNVSTLELGDSALYLCASSGRTGRNEQFFGPGTRLTVL.

This sequence joins TRBV7-2 and TRBJ1-3, with D perhaps matching TRBD1 (5 bases). V lost 0 bases to trimming and J lost 2 bases, with 5 bases between them. Germline lookup yields CDR1 SGHTA and CDR2 FQGNSA. This CDR3 comprises 14 residues. CDR3 nucleotides: TGTGCCAGCAGCTTAGCAGGGGCTGGAAACACCATATATTTT. Its translation: CASSLAGAGNTIYF.

V gene TRBV7-3 combines with J gene TRBJ2-5; 8 bases are a match to TRBD2. The ends lost 8 bases at V and 5 bases at J; junction bases unmatched: 7. CDR3 length: 13 amino acids. From germline, CDR1 is SGHTA and CDR2 FQGTGA. CDR3 DNA: TGTGCCAGCGGCCGGGGGGGTTCGGAGACCCAGTACTTC. Translated: CASGRGGSETQYF.

This chain links TRBV7-2 with TRBJ1-2, with TRBD1 identical over 9 bases. Germline V gene lookup returns CDR1 SGHTA and CDR2 FQGNSA. Trimming took 2 bases from V and 2 from J; bases not matched to a gene: 3. The CDR3 is made up of 15 amino acids. CDR3 bases: TGTGCCAGCAGCTTATGGGACAGGGAAAACTATGGCTACACCTTC. The encoded protein is CASSLWDRENYGYTF.

To note about this clone: This CDR3 is also generated by other DNA sequences in the sample. The chain links TRBV5-1 to TRBJ2-3; no clear D gene. This CDR3 has 15 residues. The germline V gene has CDR1 SGHRS and CDR2 YFSETQ. V gave up 1 base and J gave up 0 bases, with 9 bases separating them. CDR3 in amino acids: CASSLRGVSTDTQYF. Here the CDR3 DNA reads TGCGCCAGCAGCTTGCGAGGCGTTAGCACAGATACGCAGTATTTT.

The chain recombines TRBV4-3 with TRBJ2-7; 10 bases agree with TRBD2. Losses at the gene ends were 4 bases for V and 2 bases for J; bases not matched to a gene: 17. Per the germline V gene, CDR1 is LGHNA and CDR2 is YSLEER. The CDR3 is 19 amino acids. CDR3 protein: CASSLYEGGTSGDPYEQYF. The CDR3 region has the DNA TGCGCCAGCAGCCTCTATGAAGGGGGAACTAGCGGGGACCCCTACGAGCAGTACTTC.

This clone was counted between two and nine times. The rearrangement links TRBV30 to TRBJ1-4; the D is unclear. Germline CDR1 is GTSNPN and CDR2 is SVGIG (reference sequence). This CDR3 contains 13 residues. V was clipped by 0 bases and J by 5 bases, with 7 bases between them. CDR3 sequence: CAWSVNLNEKLFF. The CDR3 DNA is TGTGCCTGGAGTGTGAACTTGAATGAAAAACTGTTTTTT.

This clone was observed a few times. V usage is TRBV18 and J usage is TRBJ1-2; TRBD1 aligns across 9 bases. The ends lost 3 bases at V and 8 bases at J; junction bases unmatched: 4. Germline V lookup: CDR1 KGHSH, CDR2 LQKENI. This CDR3 contains 13 residues. Written as DNA, the CDR3 is TGTGCCAGCTCACCCGGGACAGGGTACGGCTACACCTTC. It specifies CASSPGTGYGYTF.

V and J are TRBV7-2 and TRBJ1-2, with a possible D match to TRBD1 (5 bases). V lost 5 bases and J 4 bases, leaving 8 bases between the germline ends. This CDR3 contains 12 residues. The V gene's germline CDR1 is SGHTA and CDR2 FQGNSA. In DNA form, the CDR3 reads TGTGCCAGCAGCCCTCAGGGCTATGGCTACACCTTC. This sequence encodes CASSPQGYGYTF.

This clone showed up just a few times. CDR3 amino acids: CAWSVGDSREAFF. The CDR3 nucleotides are TGTGCCTGGAGTGTTGGTGACAGCCGAGAAGCTTTCTTT. The chain couples TRBV30 to TRBJ1-1; D may be TRBD1 (5 bases). Germline V gene data show CDR1 as GTSNPN and CDR2 as SVGIG (reference sequence). The CDR3 has 13 amino acids. V lost 0 bases and J 8 bases, leaving 13 bases between the germline ends.

This clone appeared a few times. The rearrangement joins TRBV4-3 to TRBJ1-5, with a tentative D call TRBD1 (6 bases). CDR3 size: 15 residues. V lost 1 base, J lost 3 bases, and 10 bases lay in between. CDR1 and CDR2 (germline): LGHNA, YSLEER. CDR3 DNA: TGCGCCAGCAGCCAAGCAGGGGCCTACAATCAGCCCCAGCATTTT. Protein: CASSQAGAYNQPQHF.

The rearrangement uses TRBV18 and TRBJ2-2; 8 bases line up with TRBD1. Germline V CDR1 and CDR2: KGHSH, LQKENI. The J segment lost 3 bases and the V segment lost 0 bases, leaving 3 bases of the junction unmatched. The CDR3 sequence is 16 residues long. The CDR3 DNA reads TGTGCCAGCTCACCACCGAACAGGGGGGACACCGGGGAGCTGTTTTTT. This translates into CASSPPNRGDTGELFF.

The chain employs TRBV28 and TRBJ2-3; possible D gene TRBD2, 6 bases. This CDR3 has 16 amino acids. Germline-derived CDR1 and CDR2 are MDHEN and SYDVKM. Trimming stripped 2 bases from V and 6 bases from J, with 18 bases between. The CDR3 bases are TGTGCCAGCAGTTTAAGGTTGGGACTCGAGGGGGATACGCAGTATTTT. Its protein product is CASSLRLGLEGDTQYF. The full variable domain, in which reference TRBV28 and TRBJ2-3 provide the parts outside the CDR3, is DVKVTQSSRYLVKRTGEKVFLECVQDMDHENMFWYRQDPGLGLRLIYFSYDVKMKEKGDIPEGYSVSREKKERFSLILESASTNQTSMYLCASSLRLGLEGDTQYFGPGTRLTVL.

The rearrangement links TRBV4-1 to TRBJ2-5, with 11 bases identical to TRBD2. V shed 4 bases and J 7 bases; nucleotides not matched to a gene: 5. Germline CDR1 MGHRA, CDR2 YSYEKL. The CDR3 has 14 residues. CDR3 residues: CASSPLAGDRTQYF. CDR3 DNA sequence: TGCGCCAGCAGCCCACTAGCGGGAGATAGGACCCAGTACTTC.

This clone was recorded a few times. The chain links TRBV7-9 to TRBJ1-2; D not certain. Germline V CDR1 and CDR2: SEHNR, FQNEAQ (reference sequence). CDR3 length equals 15 residues. Trimming left V 5 bases short and J 6 bases short, with 19 bases between. This chain's CDR3 is CASSPRGERVHGYTF. In nucleotides, the CDR3 is TGTGCCAGCAGCCCTCGGGGTGAGAGGGTCCATGGCTACACCTTC.

Many counts were recorded for this clone. The chain employs TRBV28 and TRBJ2-2, with TRBD2 as a possible D gene (5 bases). V lost 7 bases and J lost 4, with 13 bases in between. This CDR3 spans 14 amino acids. Germline CDR1 and CDR2: MDHEN and SYDVKM. The DNA of the CDR3 is TGTGCCAGCAAGGCGTTGGCGGGCACCGGGGAGCTGTTTTTT. Amino acid sequence: CASKALAGTGELFF.

This clone was picked up one time. The CDR3 carries no conserved terminal phenylalanine or tryptophan, so it likely arises from a read error. The gene calls are TRBV6-5 and TRBJ2-2; D is unclear. CDR3 length: 13 residues. Germline-derived CDR1 and CDR2 are MNHEY and SVGAGI. Trimming took off 6 bases at V and 5 bases at J, with 10 bases between the two ends. The CDR3 sequence is CASSYGLTGELFV. CDR3 coding DNA: TGTGCCAGCAGCTACGGATTGACCGGGGAGCTGTTTGTT.

The sample holds a few counts of this clone. The chain recombines TRBV7-3 with TRBJ2-7, with D uncertain. Germline CDR1 and CDR2: SGHTA and FQGTGA. Between the trimmed V and J ends, which lost 5 bases and 1 base, there was a span of 9 bases. This CDR3 region has 13 residues. Here the CDR3 reads CASSRSVSYEQYF. Written as DNA, the CDR3 is TGTGCCAGCAGCCGCTCAGTATCCTACGAGCAGTACTTC.

The CDR3 protein is CASREREGGLYEQYF. DNA for the CDR3: TGTGCCAGCAGGGAGCGGGAGGGGGGCTTGTACGAGCAGTACTTC. This chain links TRBV6-5 with TRBJ2-7; 10 positions agree with TRBD2. The CDR3 runs 15 residues. The V and J ends lost 6 bases and 4 bases, in that order; junction bases with no gene match: 9. Germline assignment: CDR1 MNHEY and CDR2 SVGAGI.

The chain carries TRBV19 and TRBJ2-7, with TRBD2 as a possible D gene (5 bases). The germline V and J ends were trimmed by 1 base and 1 base, with 8 bases remaining between them. Per germline, CDR1 LNHDA and CDR2 SQIVND (reference sequence). The CDR3 sequence is 14 residues long. The CDR3 here is CASSIVGGSYEQYF. The CDR3 DNA reads as TGTGCCAGTAGTATAGTAGGCGGGTCCTACGAGCAGTACTTC.